Below are 16 T cell receptor beta chains sequenced from a single sample in a study of OX40 agonist ivuxolimab in advanced cancers. The method was immunoSEQ multiplex PCR; TCRdb's version includes in-frame clones alone and lacks a portion of them. The table lists fewer than 20,000 clones, 79% of them singletons. The starting material was CD4+ or CD8+ T cells sorted from blood, obtained in a trial of the OX40 agonist ivuxolimab. The receptors derive from an adult with an advanced solid tumor such as melanoma, head and neck, liver or kidney cancer.

A single count supports this clone. This sequence joins TRBV28 and TRBJ1-2, with D hard to call. CDR1 is MDHEN, CDR2 SYDVKM, per germline. The CDR3 covers 14 residues. Trimming stripped 2 bases from V and 4 bases from J, with 11 bases between. For the CDR3, the DNA is TGTGCCAGCAGTTTAAGGGCGCTATCCTATGGCTACACCTTC. Translation: CASSLRALSYGYTF.

The rearrangement joins TRBV15 to TRBJ2-5; D is perhaps TRBD1 (5 bases). The J call may be faulty, since TRBJ2-7 better matches the DNA end. In germline, CDR1 is LNHNV, CDR2 YYDKDF (reference sequence). The CDR3 runs to 13 residues. Here the CDR3 DNA reads TGTGCCACCAGCGTGACAGTAACCTACGAGCAGTACTTC. Protein product: CATSVTVTYEQYF.

CDR3 in amino acids: CASAQYASYEQYF. Written as DNA, the CDR3 is TGTGCCAGCGCGCAGTACGCCTCCTACGAGCAGTACTTC. The chain carries TRBV7-3 and TRBJ2-7; D uncertain. The V gene's germline CDR1 is SGHTA and CDR2 FQGTGA. V was trimmed by 8 bases and J by 0 bases, leaving 11 bases between them. This CDR3 comprises 13 residues.

This rearrangement joins TRBV2 to TRBJ2-1; a weak D match, TRBD1 (5 bases). This CDR3 region has 14 residues. Germline values: CDR1 SNHLY, CDR2 FYNNEI. V dropped 10 bases and J dropped 4 bases, with 17 bases sitting between them. The CDR3 protein is CAILLGRGYNEQFF. DNA of the CDR3: TGTGCCATCTTGCTGGGGCGCGGTTACAATGAGCAGTTCTTC.

The CDR3 nucleotides are TGTGCCAGCAGCTTGGGCGGGGTTGGGAACGAGCAGTACTTC. Translating gives CASSLGGVGNEQYF. The chain joins TRBV5-6 to TRBJ2-7; weak D call: TRBD2 (6 bases). The CDR3 runs 14 residues. V was shortened by 0 bases and J by 5 bases, with 12 bases between the two germline ends. CDR1 and CDR2 (germline): SGHDT, YYEEEE.

The rearrangement uses TRBV27 and TRBJ1-1; 11 positions match TRBD1. Germline CDR1 is MNHEY and CDR2 is SMNVEV (reference sequence). The V and J ends lost 6 bases and 5 bases, in that order; junction bases with no gene match: 5. This CDR3 contains 14 residues. The CDR3 DNA is TGTGCCAGCAGGCCCGGGACAGGGGGTACTGAAGCTTTCTTT. Translation gives CASRPGTGGTEAFF.

V and J are TRBV7-9 and TRBJ1-1; 9 bases align to TRBD1. The V segment lost 4 bases and the J segment 11 bases; nucleotides outside the gene matches: 8. This CDR3 has 13 residues. Germline-derived CDR1 and CDR2 are SEHNR and FQNEAQ (reference sequence). This CDR3 is CASSSRDRVEAFF. The CDR3, as DNA: TGTGCCAGCAGCTCCCGGGACAGGGTAGAGGCTTTCTTT.

V usage is TRBV7-9 and J usage is TRBJ2-2; 7 nucleotides match TRBD1. V gave up 5 bases and J gave up 2 bases; unmatched junction bases: 11. CDR3 size: 17 residues. Germline V gene lookup returns CDR1 SEHNR and CDR2 FQNEAQ (reference sequence). The CDR3 region is CASSPQVGTANTGELFF. CDR3 coding DNA: TGTGCCAGCAGCCCACAAGTGGGGACAGCAAACACCGGGGAGCTGTTTTTT.

The chain joins TRBV4-3 to TRBJ1-6; no reliable D call. Germline CDR1 and CDR2: LGHNA and YSLEER. The CDR3 totals 16 residues. Trimming took off 1 base at V and 7 bases at J, with 14 bases between the two ends. As DNA, the CDR3 is TGCGCCAGCAGCCAAGCCTACACTTCTTGGAATTCACCCCTCCACTTT. This translates into CASSQAYTSWNSPLHF.

The chain uses TRBV6-8 and TRBJ2-3; 10 nucleotides agree with TRBD1. V was pared by 6 bases and J by 1 base, with 7 bases of the junction left unmatched. CDR3 length equals 16 residues. Germline CDR1 MNHGY, CDR2 SAAAGT. The CDR3 nucleotides are TGTGCCAGCAGCCCAGGACAGGGGGTGGGCACAGATACGCAGTATTTT. It specifies CASSPGQGVGTDTQYF.

The chain employs TRBV10-2 and TRBJ2-5, with D perhaps assigned TRBD1 or TRBD2 (6 bases each). The CDR3 length is 16 residues. Germline V gives CDR1 WSHSY, CDR2 SAAADI. V was cut by 8 bases and J by 3 bases, with 22 bases left in between. CDR3: CASGHPGATYKETQYF. The CDR3 DNA follows: TGCGCCAGCGGGCATCCGGGGGCGACCTATAAAGAGACCCAGTACTTC.

The chain combines TRBV6-6 with TRBJ1-6, with no clear D. This CDR3 contains 14 residues. CDR1 is MNHNY and CDR2 is SVGAGI in the germline V gene (reference sequence). The ends were cut back, 6 bases at V and 9 bases at J, with 15 bases in the middle. CDR3 sequence: CASRWVIASSPLHF. The CDR3 bases are TGTGCCAGCAGATGGGTAATCGCCAGTTCACCCCTCCACTTT.

This clone was found a few times. The rearrangement joins TRBV5-1 to TRBJ2-1; D perhaps matches TRBD1 (6 bases). Deletions cut 6 bases from V and 6 bases from J, with 22 bases between. Germline lookup yields CDR1 SGHRS and CDR2 YFSETQ. The CDR3 loop spans 16 amino acids. Written as DNA, the CDR3 is TGCGCCAGCAAACAGGGTATCAATGAAGTGGTCAATGAGCAGTTCTTC. It translates to CASKQGINEVVNEQFF.

This clone has just one count. The V call is TRBV5-4, the J call TRBJ2-6, with TRBD1 matching 7 bases. The ends lost 0 bases at V and 2 bases at J; junction bases unmatched: 5. The CDR3 is 17 residues long. CDR1 and CDR2 from the germline V gene are SGHNT and YYREEE (reference sequence). The CDR3: CASSLEGGGPGANVLTF. The CDR3 DNA reads as TGTGCCAGCAGCTTGGAAGGGGGCGGCCCTGGGGCCAACGTCCTGACTTTC. Full variable domain (remainder filled in from reference TRBV5-4 and TRBJ2-6): ETGVTQSPTHLIKTRGQQVTLRCSSQSGHNTVSWYQQALGQGPQFIFQYYREEENGRGNFPPRFSGLQFPNYSSELNVNALELDDSALYLCASSLEGGGPGANVLTFGAGSRLTVL.

The V and J genes are TRBV27 and TRBJ2-4, with D unclear. Germline V gene lookup returns CDR1 MNHEY and CDR2 SMNVEV (reference sequence). The CDR3 is made up of 16 amino acids. V was shortened by 3 bases and J by 0 bases, with 12 bases between the two germline ends. The CDR3 protein is CASSFIGPLAKNIQYF. Here the CDR3 DNA reads TGTGCCAGCAGTTTCATAGGACCCCTAGCCAAAAACATTCAGTACTTC.

This clone has more than one count but fewer than ten. The chain employs TRBV7-8 and TRBJ2-1, with 9 positions matching TRBD2. Germline-derived CDR1 and CDR2 are SGHVS and FQNEAQ. CDR3 length equals 15 residues. V gave up 5 bases and J gave up 10 bases; unmatched junction bases: 12. The CDR3 coding sequence is TGTGCCAGCAGCACAACGGCGGGGGGGGGCAGAGAGCAGTTCTTC. Translation gives CASSTTAGGGREQFF.